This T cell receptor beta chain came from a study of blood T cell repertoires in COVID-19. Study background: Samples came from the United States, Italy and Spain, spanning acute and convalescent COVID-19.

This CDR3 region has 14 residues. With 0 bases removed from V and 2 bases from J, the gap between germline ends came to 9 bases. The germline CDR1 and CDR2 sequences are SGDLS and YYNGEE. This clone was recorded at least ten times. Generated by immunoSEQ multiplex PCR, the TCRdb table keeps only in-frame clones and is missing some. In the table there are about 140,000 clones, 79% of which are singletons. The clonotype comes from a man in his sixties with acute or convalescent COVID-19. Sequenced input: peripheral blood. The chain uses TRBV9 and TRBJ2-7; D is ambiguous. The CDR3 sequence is CASSVDPSPYEQYF. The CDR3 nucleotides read TGTGCCAGCAGCGTAGATCCCAGTCCCTACGAGCAGTACTTC.